Below are 10 T cell receptor beta chains sequenced from a single sample in a study of shared clonotypes between healthy human individuals. Assay used: immunoSEQ multiplex PCR; TCRdb lists only in-frame clones, some missing. Among about 470,000 clones listed, roughly 80% were seen once. The sequencing sample was made of PBMCs. These receptors were collected from a woman aged 40 to 50 in good health. Some clones in this sample may be carry-over from other donors' samples.

This sequence joins TRBV2 and TRBJ1-3; D is undetermined. Trimming left V 0 bases short and J 2 bases short, with 8 bases between. This CDR3 spans 15 amino acids. CDR1 is SNHLY, CDR2 FYNNEI, per germline. CDR3 DNA sequence: TGTGCCAGCAGTGAAGCGCAAGGAGCTGGAAACACCATATATTTT. As protein: CASSEAQGAGNTIYF. The full variable domain, its missing parts supplied by reference TRBV2 and TRBJ1-3, is EPEVTQTPSHQVTQMGQEVILRCVPISNHLYFYWYRQILGQKVEFLVSFYNNEISEKSEIFDDQFSVERPDGSNFTLKIRSTKLEDSAMYFCASSEAQGAGNTIYFGEGSWLTVV.

The CDR3 reads CASSYTSGRVQETQYF. The CDR3 DNA reads TGTGCCAGCAGTTACACTAGCGGGAGGGTCCAAGAGACCCAGTACTTC. This sequence joins TRBV6-5 and TRBJ2-5, with TRBD2 matching over 13 bases. Germline CDR1 is MNHEY and CDR2 is SVGAGI. With V trimmed by 2 bases and J by 1 base, 1 base remained unmatched. This CDR3 region has 16 residues.

The rearrangement links TRBV27 to TRBJ2-5; the D gene could be TRBD1 or TRBD2 (5 bases each). The CDR3 is 15 amino acids. Trimming cost V 6 bases and J 0 bases, with 14 bases left between them. From germline, CDR1 is MNHEY and CDR2 SMNVEV (reference sequence). This chain's CDR3 is CASRNRGLYQETQYF. In DNA form, the CDR3 reads TGTGCCAGCAGGAACCGGGGCCTGTACCAAGAGACCCAGTACTTC.

This chain joins TRBV6-1 and TRBJ1-2, with 10 bases identical to TRBD1. The V gene's germline CDR1 is MNHNS and CDR2 SASEGT. Trimming removed 5 bases from V and 3 bases from J; junction bases left unmatched: 3. The CDR3 totals 14 residues. CDR3 loop: CASSSTGGYYGYTF. The CDR3 DNA reads TGTGCCAGCAGTTCGACAGGGGGCTACTATGGCTACACCTTC.

Comments on this clone: One base separates it from a far larger clone, so it is likely a read error. The V and J genes are TRBV6-1 and TRBJ1-1; possibly TRBD1 for D (6 bases). Germline lookup yields CDR1 MNHNS and CDR2 SASEGT. V was pared by 5 bases and J by 2 bases, with 9 bases between. The CDR3 contains 13 residues. DNA of the CDR3: TGTGCCAGCAGTCCCAGGGGCAACACTGAAGCTTTCTTT. It translates to CASSPRGNTEAFF.

Only one count was recorded for this clone. V gene TRBV7-2 combines with J gene TRBJ2-1; no firm D call. V lost 2 bases to trimming and J lost 7 bases, with 9 bases between them. Looked up from germline, CDR1 is SGHTA and CDR2 is FQGNSA. CDR3 size: 13 residues. CDR3 in amino acids: CASSLNWNNEQFF. The CDR3, as DNA: TGTGCCAGCAGCTTAAACTGGAATAATGAGCAGTTCTTC.

The chain couples TRBV19 to TRBJ1-5; TRBD1 matches 8 bases. From germline, CDR1 is LNHDA and CDR2 SQIVND (reference sequence). This CDR3 spans 14 amino acids. Trimming at V came to 4 bases and at J to 4 bases, leaving 3 bases not matched to a gene. Here the CDR3 reads CASSKDRDNQPQHF. In DNA, the CDR3 is TGTGCCAGTAGTAAGGACAGGGATAATCAGCCCCAGCATTTT. Filled out from reference TRBV19 and TRBJ1-5, the complete variable domain reads DGGITQSPKYLFRKEGQNVTLSCEQNLNHDAMYWYRQDPGQGLRLIYYSQIVNDFQKGDIAEGYSVSREKKESFPLTVTSAQKNPTAFYLCASSKDRDNQPQHFGDGTRLSIL.

The gene calls are TRBV5-1 and TRBJ1-1; 7 bases map to TRBD1. CDR3 size: 15 residues. V was clipped by 3 bases and J by 1 base; unmatched bases: 6. Germline-derived CDR1 and CDR2 are SGHRS and YFSETQ. This chain's CDR3 is CASSSGGTANTEAFF. DNA of the CDR3: TGCGCCAGCAGCTCCGGAGGGACAGCGAACACTGAAGCTTTCTTT.

The chain couples TRBV19 to TRBJ2-2; the match to TRBD2 covers 9 bases. The CDR3 length is 16 residues. Trimming cost V 4 bases and J 3 bases; bases outside gene matches: 6. Per the germline V gene, CDR1 is LNHDA and CDR2 is SQIVND (reference sequence). This CDR3 reads CASSTLAGADTGELFF. The CDR3 DNA is TGTGCCAGTAGTACCTTAGCGGGAGCTGACACCGGGGAGCTGTTTTTT.

The gene calls are TRBV5-1 and TRBJ2-2; D might be TRBD1 (5 bases). The V end lost 3 bases, the J end lost 4 bases, and 16 bases lay between the germline ends. The length of the CDR3 is 16 residues. CDR1 is SGHRS and CDR2 is YFSETQ in the germline V gene. CDR3 nucleotide sequence: TGCGCCAGCAGCTCACCTACACGACAGACCACCGGGGAGCTGTTTTTT. It yields the protein CASSSPTRQTTGELFF.